The 18 T cell receptor beta chains below all came from one sample that was sequenced in a study of blood T cell repertoires in COVID-19. TCRdb's copy holds only in-frame clones and misses some; the assay was immunoSEQ multiplex PCR. The sample gives roughly 120,000 clones, about 70% of which show up once; about 8.3% is in the top ten. The sequenced material came from peripheral blood. The origin of the receptors is a woman in her fifties or sixties with acute or convalescent COVID-19.

As for this clone: This sample includes further DNA sequences coding for the same CDR3. This chain joins TRBV7-2 and TRBJ2-7; 7 bases line up with TRBD1. Germline CDR1 and CDR2: SGHTA and FQGNSA. J was trimmed by 2 bases and V by 1 base; bases with no gene match: 2. The CDR3 contains 14 residues. The CDR3 DNA follows: TGTGCCAGCAGCTTAGGGCAGGGGGCCTACGAGCAGTACTTC. It translates to CASSLGQGAYEQYF.

This chain connects TRBV2 to TRBJ1-1, with 8 bases fitting TRBD1. The CDR3 runs to 14 residues. In germline, CDR1 is SNHLY, CDR2 FYNNEI. V lost 3 bases, J lost 5 bases, and 5 bases stayed unmatched. CDR3 sequence reads: CASSETGVGTEAFF. In nucleotides, the CDR3 is TGTGCCAGCAGTGAGACAGGGGTTGGGACTGAAGCTTTCTTT.

This chain uses TRBV10-3 with TRBJ2-3, with TRBD1 matching 9 bases. With 4 bases clipped from V and 5 bases from J, the junction kept 4 bases outside the gene matches. The CDR3 runs 14 residues. Germline V gives CDR1 ENHRY, CDR2 SYGVKD. The DNA for the CDR3 is TGTGCCATCAGTGTGGACAGGGGAAAAGATACGCAGTATTTT. Translated: CAISVDRGKDTQYF.

The V gene is TRBV12-3 or TRBV12-4, the J gene TRBJ2-2, with 7 bases matching TRBD1. The V segment lost 6 bases and the J segment 6 bases; nucleotides outside the gene matches: 4. The CDR3 runs to 13 residues. CDR3 sequence: CASSQDRAGELFF. The CDR3 DNA reads as TGTGCCAGCAGCCAAGACAGGGCCGGGGAGCTGTTTTTT.

V is TRBV6-4 and J is TRBJ2-5, with D perhaps matching TRBD1 (5 bases). The germline V gene encodes CDR1 MRHNA and CDR2 SNTAGT. The ends were cut back, 10 bases at V and 5 bases at J, with 17 bases in the middle. There are 13 residues in the CDR3. The CDR3 sequence is CAIPRGRKETQYF. CDR3 sequence (DNA): TGTGCCATCCCAAGGGGAAGAAAGGAGACCCAGTACTTC.

This rearrangement joins TRBV19 to TRBJ2-2; 8 bases are a match to TRBD1. V was clipped by 7 bases and J by 2 bases; unmatched bases: 15. The CDR3 has 18 residues. CDR1 LNHDA and CDR2 SQIVND come from the germline V gene (reference sequence). The CDR3 DNA sequence: TGTGCCAGTACCCTTCGGGCCCCCGGACAGGGTAACACCGGGGAGCTGTTTTTT. Protein sequence: CASTLRAPGQGNTGELFF. The variable domain in full, with the rest retrieved from reference TRBV19 and TRBJ2-2, is DGGITQSPKYLFRKEGQNVTLSCEQNLNHDAMYWYRQDPGQGLRLIYYSQIVNDFQKGDIAEGYSVSREKKESFPLTVTSAQKNPTAFYLCASTLRAPGQGNTGELFFGEGSRLTVL.

This clone was picked up many times. The genes are TRBV6-5 and TRBJ2-7; D is uncertain. From germline, CDR1 is MNHEY and CDR2 SVGAGI. The CDR3 length is 15 residues. Trimming cost V 5 bases and J 3 bases, with 17 bases left between them. The CDR3 nucleotides read TGTGCCAGCAGTCCGAGAATCGCACCCTTCTACGAGCAGTACTTC. Translated, it gives CASSPRIAPFYEQYF.

The chain combines TRBV7-3 with TRBJ2-3; tentatively, D is TRBD1 (7 bases). This CDR3 is built from 18 residues. The V and J ends lost 5 bases and 4 bases respectively, with 25 bases between them. Germline V gene sequence: CDR1 SGHTA, CDR2 FQGTGA. CDR3 DNA: TGTGCCAGCAGCCCCACGGGGACAGTAATAACGGGGGCAGATACGCAGTATTTT. Protein: CASSPTGTVITGADTQYF.

The chain carries TRBV6-1 and TRBJ2-3, with D possibly being TRBD2 (5 bases). Germline lookup yields CDR1 MNHNS and CDR2 SASEGT. Trimming removed 2 bases at V and 2 bases at J, with 11 bases between. The CDR3 runs to 15 residues. CDR3 in DNA: TGTGCCAGCAGTGAATATCCGGGGAACACAGATACGCAGTATTTT. Amino acids: CASSEYPGNTDTQYF.

Only one count was recorded for this clone. CDR3 DNA sequence: TGTGCCAGCACCACTGGATGGGCGCCCCAGCATTTT. It specifies CASTTGWAPQHF. The chain recombines TRBV7-9 with TRBJ1-5, with D unresolved. Germline loops: CDR1 SEHNR, CDR2 FQNEAQ (reference sequence). This CDR3 contains 12 residues. V was clipped by 7 bases and J by 9 bases, with 13 bases between them.

V is TRBV5-6 and J is TRBJ2-3; the D is unclear. Germline values: CDR1 SGHDT, CDR2 YYEEEE. The CDR3 has 14 residues. V shed 0 bases and J shed 2 bases, with 7 bases lying between them. This CDR3 is CASSLGLATDTQYF. The CDR3 region has the DNA TGTGCCAGCAGCTTGGGCCTGGCCACAGATACGCAGTATTTT.

The J gene is TRBJ1-1, the V gene TRBV16; D ambiguous. Looked up from germline, CDR1 is KGHSY and CDR2 is FQNENV. Trimming took off 0 bases at V and 1 base at J, with 6 bases between the two ends. This CDR3 contains 14 residues. CDR3 in DNA: TGTGCCAGCAGCCAATCAGGCGGGAACACTGAAGCTTTCTTT. Its protein is CASSQSGGNTEAFF.

The chain is built from TRBV20-1 and TRBJ2-5, with 7 bases aligning to TRBD2. Trimming cost V 3 bases and J 2 bases; bases outside gene matches: 6. CDR3 length: 14 amino acids. Germline V gene data show CDR1 as DFQATT and CDR2 as SNEGSKA (reference sequence). In DNA form, the CDR3 reads TGCAGTGCTAGTGGGGGGGGTATACAAGAGACCCAGTACTTC. It encodes CSASGGGIQETQYF.

This chain links TRBV6-5 with TRBJ1-1, with TRBD1 as a possible D gene (5 bases). Germline CDR1 MNHEY, CDR2 SVGAGI. The length of the CDR3 is 14 residues. Deletions cut 3 bases from V and 2 bases from J, with 10 bases between. The CDR3 DNA follows: TGTGCCAGCAGTTATGCGCAGGGTAACACTGAAGCTTTCTTT. This encodes CASSYAQGNTEAFF.

This chain links TRBV5-4 with TRBJ1-4; 7 bases are shared with TRBD1. V gave up 4 bases and J gave up 3 bases; unmatched junction bases: 6. Germline V gene lookup returns CDR1 SGHNT and CDR2 YYREEE (reference sequence). This CDR3 contains 15 residues. The CDR3 DNA follows: TGTGCCAGCAGCCTTTCGACAGGGTCTAATGAAAAACTGTTTTTT. The encoded protein is CASSLSTGSNEKLFF.

In its sample, this clone was seen once. The chain recombines TRBV19 with TRBJ1-4; 7 positions match TRBD1. The CDR3 consists of 15 residues. Looked up from germline, CDR1 is LNHDA and CDR2 is SQIVND (reference sequence). Germline trimming cut 6 bases from V and 3 bases from J; bases unmatched to any gene: 7. CDR3 in amino acids: CASRRTGTANEKLFF. CDR3 nucleotide sequence: TGTGCCAGTAGACGGACCGGGACAGCTAATGAAAAACTGTTTTTT.

The rearrangement links TRBV5-1 to TRBJ2-2; D gene unclear. V lost 1 base and J lost 0, with 10 bases in between. Germline loops: CDR1 SGHRS, CDR2 YFSETQ. The CDR3 sequence is 16 residues long. In nucleotides, the CDR3 is TGCGCCAGCAGCTTGCGGCGCGGTTCGAACACCGGGGAGCTGTTTTTT. Protein product: CASSLRRGSNTGELFF.

V is TRBV19 and J is TRBJ2-7; D gene unclear. Germline CDR1 and CDR2: LNHDA and SQIVND (reference sequence). V was trimmed by 8 bases and J by 0 bases, leaving 14 bases between them. The CDR3 has 14 amino acids. CDR3 sequence: CASAGALDSYEQYF. CDR3 nucleotide sequence: TGTGCCAGTGCTGGAGCACTCGACTCCTACGAGCAGTACTTC.